A selection of T cell receptor beta chains follows, all from one sample in a study of OX40 agonist ivuxolimab in advanced cancers. Using immunoSEQ multiplex PCR, the repertoire was profiled, and TCRdb retains in-frame clones only, with some absent. The table includes tens of thousands of clones, 86% detected once. The sequenced sample was CD4+ or CD8+ T cells sorted from blood, obtained in a trial of the OX40 agonist ivuxolimab. These TCRs come from an adult with an advanced solid tumor such as melanoma, head and neck, liver or kidney cancer. Each CDR3 is given with its conserved first and last residue. Each record gives: clone size, J gene, D gene, V gene, CDR3 DNA, CDR3 protein. D genes are given only for firm matches. Size values are once, few and many counts, or a class for expanded clones, and some rows have none.

>NA|TRBJ1-1|NA|TRBV5-1
TGCGCCAGCAGCCCAGCGCCGGCGAACACTGAAGCTTTCTTT
CASSPAPANTEAFF
>NA|TRBJ2-3|NA|TRBV18
TGTGCCAGCTCACCACCGGGCACAGATACGCAGTATTTT
CASSPPGTDTQYF
>NA|TRBJ2-1|NA|TRBV6-1
TGTGCCAGCAGTGACCTCGGCGGACTGAGCAATGAGCAGTTCTTC
CASSDLGGLSNEQFF
>NA|TRBJ1-1|NA|TRBV9
TGTGCCAGCAGCTCGACACCGAACACTGAAGCTTTCTTT
CASSSTPNTEAFF
>NA|TRBJ2-5|NA|TRBV7-8
TGTGCCACCTCGCCTGGTGGGGAGACCCAGTACTTC
CATSPGGETQYF
>NA|TRBJ1-1|NA|TRBV18
TGTGCCAGCTCCCCCACGGACAACGTGAACACTGAAGCTTTCTTT
CASSPTDNVNTEAFF
>once|TRBJ2-7|NA|TRBV11-2
TGTGCCAGCAGCTTAGATAGGGGCGAGCAGTACTTC
CASSLDRGEQYF
>once|TRBJ2-1|TRBD2|TRBV25-1
TGTGCCAGCAGTCTCCGACTAGCGGGGGTCAATGAGCAGTTCTTC
CASSLRLAGVNEQFF
>NA|TRBJ1-4|NA|TRBV6-1
TGTGCCAGCAGTGAGTCTTGGGAAAATGAAAAACTGTTTTTT
CASSESWENEKLFF
>NA|TRBJ2-2|NA|TRBV10-3
TGTGCCATCAGGGCTGAGGTCGGGGAGCTGTTTTTT
CAIRAEVGELFF
>NA|TRBJ1-2|NA|TRBV2
TGTGCCAGCAGTGTGAGCCCTAGCTATGGCTACACCTTC
CASSVSPSYGYTF
>NA|TRBJ1-2|TRBD1|TRBV18
TGTGCCAGCTCACCACTAGGCGGCGGACAGGGTGAGAGTGGCTACACCTTC
CASSPLGGGQGESGYTF
>NA|TRBJ1-4|TRBD1|TRBV27
TGTGCCAGCAGTTCTGGGACAGGCTTATTCTCTGAAAAACTGTTTTTT
CASSSGTGLFSEKLFF
>NA|TRBJ1-2|NA|TRBV2
TGTGCCAGCTCCGGGACACGCGGTCGTGGAGGCTCCTTC
CASSGTRGRGGSF
>NA|TRBJ2-7|TRBD2|TRBV5-6
TGTGCCAGCAGCTTGATCGGGGAGGGTTTGCACGAGCAGTACTTC
CASSLIGEGLHEQYF
>NA|TRBJ1-5|NA|TRBV19
TGTGCCAGCAGTAGGGGTGGGGGGCGAGGTGACAATCAGCCCCAGCATTTT
CASSRGGGRGDNQPQHF
>NA|TRBJ2-1|NA|TRBV7-2
TGTGCCAGCAGCTTAGCCCTCGTCTCCTACAATGAGCAGTTCTTC
CASSLALVSYNEQFF
>NA|TRBJ1-6|NA|TRBV7-9
TGTGCCAGCAGATCTCCTTTTGGGGGTTCACCCCTCCACTTT
CASRSPFGGSPLHF
>once|TRBJ2-5|TRBD2|TRBV6-5
TGTGCCAGCAGGGGAGCGGGGGGGAAAGAGACCCAGTACTTC
CASRGAGGKETQYF
>NA|TRBJ2-1|NA|TRBV6-6
TGTGCCAGCAGTTACTCGGTCGCCCGGGATGAGCAGTTCTTC
CASSYSVARDEQFF
>NA|TRBJ2-2|TRBD2|TRBV30
TGTGCCTGGAGTGTACGGCTAGCGGGGGCCGAGCTGTTTTTT
CAWSVRLAGAELFF
>many|TRBJ2-7|NA|TRBV6-6
TGTGCCAGCAGTTACTCTGCCAGGGACTACGAGCAGTACTTC
CASSYSARDYEQYF
>once|TRBJ2-7|NA|TRBV5-4
TGTGCCAGCAGCTTGCCAGGAGGGGGGGCCGCCGAGCAGTACTTC
CASSLPGGGAAEQYF
>NA|TRBJ2-7|TRBD2|TRBV29-1
TGCAGCGCCCAGTGGGCGAGCGGGACCTACGAGCAGTACTTC
CSAQWASGTYEQYF
>once|TRBJ2-2|NA|TRBV14
TGTGCCAGCAGACGACAGGATACGAACACCGGGGAGCTGTTTTTT
CASRRQDTNTGELFF
>NA|TRBJ1-4|NA|TRBV18
TGTGCCAGCTCACCCGGACCTAATGAAAAACTGTTTTTT
CASSPGPNEKLFF
>NA|TRBJ2-5|TRBD1|TRBV2
TGTGCCAGCAGAGAGAGGGGACAGGGGGCTTCAAAGCGGTCCCAGTACTTC
CASRERGQGASKRSQYF
>NA|TRBJ2-3|TRBD2|TRBV2
TGTGCCAGCAGTGTTCTAGCGGGGTCTACAGATACGCAGTATTTT
CASSVLAGSTDTQYF
>NA|TRBJ2-3|TRBD2|TRBV19
TGTGCCAGTAGGGCTAGCGGAGGCCCAGATACGCAGTATTTT
CASRASGGPDTQYF
>once|TRBJ2-2|NA|TRBV6-5
TGTGCCAGCAGTCGACTTTCGAACACCGGGGAGCTGTTTTTT
CASSRLSNTGELFF
>NA|TRBJ1-2|NA|TRBV5-6
TGTGCCAGCAGCTTGTGGGCCGATTATGGCTACACCTTC
CASSLWADYGYTF
>NA|TRBJ2-4|TRBD2|TRBV2
TGTGCCAGCAGTAAGGGACTAGCGGGGAAACGGGACATTCAGTACTTC
CASSKGLAGKRDIQYF
>NA|TRBJ1-1|TRBD1|TRBV15
TGTGCCACCAGCAAGCCGGGACAGGGGACTGAAGCTTTCTTT
CATSKPGQGTEAFF
>NA|TRBJ2-2|NA|TRBV4-2
TGTGCCAGCAGCCAAGAAACCGGGACCGGGGAGCTGTTTTTT
CASSQETGTGELFF
>NA|TRBJ2-5|TRBD2|TRBV4-1
TGCGCCAGCAGCCAGACTAGCGGGCCTCAAGAGACCCAGTACTTC
CASSQTSGPQETQYF
>NA|TRBJ1-5|NA|TRBV21-1
TGTGCCAGCAGCAAAGGGGGGGATAGCAATCAGCCCCAGCATTTT
CASSKGGDSNQPQHF